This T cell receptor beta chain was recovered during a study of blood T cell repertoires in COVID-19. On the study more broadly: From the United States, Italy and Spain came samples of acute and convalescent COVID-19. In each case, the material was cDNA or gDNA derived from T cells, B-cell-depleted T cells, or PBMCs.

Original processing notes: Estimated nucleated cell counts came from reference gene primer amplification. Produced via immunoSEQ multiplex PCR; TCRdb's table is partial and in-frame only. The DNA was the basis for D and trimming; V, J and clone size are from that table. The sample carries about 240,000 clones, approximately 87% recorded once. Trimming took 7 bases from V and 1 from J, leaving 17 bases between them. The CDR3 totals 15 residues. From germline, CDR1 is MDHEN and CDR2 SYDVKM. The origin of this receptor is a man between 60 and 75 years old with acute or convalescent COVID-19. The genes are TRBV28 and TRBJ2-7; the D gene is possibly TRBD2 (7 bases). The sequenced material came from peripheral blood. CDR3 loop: CASNPGGARSYEQYF. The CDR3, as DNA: TGTGCCAGCAATCCGGGGGGCGCCAGATCCTACGAGCAGTACTTC.